Below, one T cell receptor (beta chain) is given with its context. This sample was taken from a study of blood T cells in healthy people across ages. A sample-barcoded 5' primer and a J-beta primer mix were used in a second PCR of roughly 6 to 11 cycles. TCRdb recomputed calls from the 5' RACE reads with MiXCR, one row per CDR3 protein. The table includes about 780,000 distinct CDR3 sequences, roughly 60% detected once. Trimming took 6 bases from V and 4 from J, leaving 21 bases between them. The germline gives CDR1 MNHEY, CDR2 SMNVEV (reference sequence). This CDR3 comprises 16 residues. Material for sequencing was blood. This chain joins TRBV27 and TRBJ1-2, with D maybe TRBD1 (5 bases). The receptor comes from a man between 25 and 39 years old in good health. CDR3 bases: TGTGCCAGCAGCCAAGCTAAGGGGCGGGCGGGCTATGGCTACACCTTC. Residues: CASSQAKGRAGYGYTF.